This entry lists 18 T cell receptor beta chains sequenced from one sample in a study of blood T cells in healthy people across ages. Using a J-beta primer mix together with a sample-barcoded 5' primer, a second PCR was run for about 6 to 11 cycles. TCRdb recomputed calls from the 5' RACE reads with MiXCR, one row per CDR3 protein. The sample has around 1.7 million distinct CDR3 sequences, 28% seen once; the top ten hold roughly 8%. Input material: blood. These receptors were taken from a woman aged 30 to 39 in good health.

This clonotype has just a few counts. The genes are TRBV7-6 and TRBJ2-3; maybe TRBD1 (6 bases). Germline values: CDR1 SGHVS, CDR2 FNYEAQ. V was cut by 3 bases and J by 3 bases, with 19 bases left in between. The CDR3 contains 17 residues. The chain's CDR3 is CASSFSQQGHVTDTQYF. CDR3 DNA: TGTGCCAGCAGCTTTAGTCAACAGGGACATGTGACAGATACGCAGTATTTT.

This clonotype has at least ten counts. The chain combines TRBV7-9 with TRBJ1-1; 11 bases are shared with TRBD1. This CDR3 has 13 residues. V gave up 6 bases and J gave up 4 bases; unmatched junction bases: 1. CDR1 is SEHNR and CDR2 is FQNEAQ in the germline V gene (reference sequence). The CDR3 protein is CASRGTGGTEAFF. For the CDR3, the DNA is TGTGCCAGCAGAGGGACAGGGGGCACTGAAGCTTTCTTT.

This clonotype was seen ten or more times. This sequence joins TRBV30 and TRBJ2-7; possibly TRBD1 for D (6 bases). The CDR3 runs to 16 residues. The V end lost 0 bases, the J end lost 0 bases, and 15 bases lay between the germline ends. Per the germline V gene, CDR1 is GTSNPN and CDR2 is SVGIG (reference sequence). The CDR3 DNA is TGTGCCTGGAGTGTCGGGGCAGGGGCTGCCTCCTACGAGCAGTACTTC. It specifies CAWSVGAGAASYEQYF.

The rearrangement links TRBV30 to TRBJ2-7, with D hard to call. The germline V gene has CDR1 GTSNPN and CDR2 SVGIG (reference sequence). CDR3 size: 11 residues. V lost 5 bases to trimming and J lost 4 bases, with 9 bases between them. CDR3 sequence reads: CAWGAKYEQYF. The CDR3 nucleotides are TGTGCCTGGGGCGCTAAATACGAGCAGTACTTC.

The V and J genes are TRBV24-1 and TRBJ1-5, with 7 bases fitting TRBD1. Trimming cost V 3 bases and J 2 bases; bases outside gene matches: 6. Per the germline V gene, CDR1 is KGHDR and CDR2 is SFDVKD. The CDR3 spans 16 residues. The CDR3 nucleotides are TGTGCCACCAGTGATAGACGACAGGGCGGCAATCAGCCCCAGCATTTT. Its translation: CATSDRRQGGNQPQHF.

This clonotype was counted only a few times. This chain joins TRBV3-1 and TRBJ1-2; D is unclear. Trimming cost V 4 bases and J 8 bases, with 17 bases left between them. Germline CDR1 reads LGHDT; CDR2 reads YNNKEL (reference sequence). The CDR3 is 14 residues long. The CDR3 DNA reads TGTGCCAGCAGCCCGATGGGAGGGTATCTCGGCTACACCTTC. Amino acid sequence: CASSPMGGYLGYTF.

This clonotype was picked up a small number of times. The gene calls are TRBV5-1 and TRBJ2-3, with D perhaps TRBD1 (5 bases). V was shortened by 2 bases and J by 0 bases, with 13 bases between the two germline ends. This CDR3 comprises 16 residues. Germline assignment: CDR1 SGHRS and CDR2 YFSETQ. CDR3 DNA sequence: TGCGCCAGCAGCTTAGGGGCGGTTGCTAGCACAGATACGCAGTATTTT. Amino acid sequence: CASSLGAVASTDTQYF. Based on the CDR3 plus reference TRBV5-1 and TRBJ2-3, the full variable domain is KAGVTQTPRYLIKTRGQQVTLSCSPISGHRSVSWYQQTPGQGLQFLFEYFSETQRNKGNFPGRFSGRQFSNSRSEMNVSTLELGDSALYLCASSLGAVASTDTQYFGPGTRLTVL.

This clonotype showed up just a few times. The chain joins TRBV5-1 to TRBJ2-1; 8 nucleotides align to TRBD2. Germline assignment: CDR1 SGHRS and CDR2 YFSETQ. The V segment lost 2 bases and the J segment 7 bases; nucleotides outside the gene matches: 8. This CDR3 has 15 amino acids. The CDR3 nucleotides are TGCGCCAGCAGCTTCCCGGGACTAGAGTGGAATGAGCAGTTCTTC. Residues: CASSFPGLEWNEQFF.

Here the CDR3 DNA reads TGCGCCAGCGCGAGGACCATGAGGGATACGCAGTATTTT. Translating it yields CASARTMRDTQYF. V is TRBV10-1 and J is TRBJ2-3; D unresolved. The CDR3 has 13 residues. V dropped 8 bases and J dropped 6 bases, with 15 bases sitting between them. The germline V gene encodes CDR1 WNHNN and CDR2 SYGVQD (reference sequence).

V is TRBV11-2 and J is TRBJ2-5, with 8 bases fitting TRBD2. V was pared by 0 bases and J by 5 bases, with 11 bases of the junction left unmatched. This CDR3 region has 17 residues. Germline CDR1 and CDR2: SGHAT and FQNNGV. The chain's CDR3 is CASSLDRGRGARETQYF. CDR3 in DNA: TGTGCCAGCAGCTTAGATCGGGGGCGGGGGGCCCGGGAGACCCAGTACTTC.

A few counts support this clonotype. V usage is TRBV15 and J usage is TRBJ1-4; D perhaps matches TRBD1 (5 bases). The V and J ends lost 8 bases and 0 bases respectively, with 10 bases between them. The length of the CDR3 is 14 residues. Germline V gene data show CDR1 as LNHNV and CDR2 as YYDKDF (reference sequence). The CDR3 DNA sequence: TGTGCCACCGCCAGGGTTGCAACTAATGAAAAACTGTTTTTT. Encoded protein: CATARVATNEKLFF.

CDR3 protein: CASSSRLGGQNTGELFF. CDR3 DNA sequence: TGTGCCAGCTCCTCACGTTTAGGGGGCCAGAACACCGGGGAGCTGTTTTTT. The chain carries TRBV6-1 and TRBJ2-2; 7 bases agree with TRBD1. V shed 8 bases and J 1 base; nucleotides not matched to a gene: 13. Per the germline V gene, CDR1 is MNHNS and CDR2 is SASEGT. The CDR3 runs 17 residues.

The J gene is TRBJ2-3, the V gene TRBV12-5; 8 bases map to TRBD2. With 8 bases clipped from V and 0 bases from J, the junction kept 1 base outside the gene matches. Germline V gene lookup returns CDR1 LGHNT and CDR2 FRNRAP. The CDR3 runs to 13 residues. The CDR3 DNA sequence: TGTGCTAGTTTAGCGGGAAGCACAGATACGCAGTATTTT. Encoded protein: CASLAGSTDTQYF.

The V and J genes are TRBV28 and TRBJ2-3; D tentatively fits TRBD1 or TRBD2 (5 bases each). Germline V gene lookup returns CDR1 MDHEN and CDR2 SYDVKM. Trimming took 3 bases from V and 0 from J, leaving 13 bases between them. This CDR3 contains 16 residues. The CDR3, as DNA: TGTGCCAGCAGTTTGAGTGGGGGTGGGAGCACAGATACGCAGTATTTT. It codes for CASSLSGGGSTDTQYF.

In its sample, this clonotype was seen a few times. The chain links TRBV21-1 to TRBJ1-5. TRBV21-1 is recorded as a pseudogene. The CDR3 totals 15 residues. CDR3 nucleotides: TGTGCCAGCAGCAAAGGTGGCAGGGAGGGTCAGCCCCAGCATTTT. Its translation: CASSKGGREGQPQHF.

The table lists this clonotype with a few counts. This CDR3 is CASSLSIDTQYF. The CDR3 nucleotides are TGTGCCAGCAGCCTGTCTATAGATACGCAGTATTTT. V is TRBV3-1 and J is TRBJ2-3, with D unresolved. Germline V gene sequence: CDR1 LGHDT, CDR2 YNNKEL (reference sequence). The CDR3 loop spans 12 amino acids. Trimming left V 4 bases short and J 5 bases short, with 7 bases between.

V usage is TRBV15 and J usage is TRBJ1-5, with D unresolved. V dropped 5 bases and J dropped 1 base, with 18 bases sitting between them. In germline, CDR1 is LNHNV, CDR2 YYDKDF (reference sequence). This CDR3 region has 17 residues. The CDR3 sequence: CATSGLSGLVSNQPQHF. Written as DNA, the CDR3 is TGTGCCACCAGCGGGCTATCGGGGTTGGTCAGCAATCAGCCCCAGCATTTT.

The genes are TRBV29-1 and TRBJ2-3; perhaps TRBD1 as D (5 bases). The length of the CDR3 is 17 residues. CDR1 and CDR2 (germline): SQVTM, ANQGSEA. V lost 4 bases, J lost 3 bases, and 23 bases lay in between. The CDR3 loop reads CSVVGPGLYRPTDTQYF. As DNA, the CDR3 is TGCAGCGTTGTGGGGCCAGGCCTCTACCGACCTACAGATACGCAGTATTTT.